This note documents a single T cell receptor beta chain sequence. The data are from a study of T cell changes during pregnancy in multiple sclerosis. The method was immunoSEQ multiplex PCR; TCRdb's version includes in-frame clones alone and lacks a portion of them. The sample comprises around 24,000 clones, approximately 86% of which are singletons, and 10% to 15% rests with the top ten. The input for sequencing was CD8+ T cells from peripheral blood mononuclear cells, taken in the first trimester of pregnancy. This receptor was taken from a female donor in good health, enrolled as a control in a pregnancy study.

CDR3 nucleotides: TGTGCCAGCACCTCCCTCGAAGGGGCAGGGCTGTTTGGAGAGCAGTACTTC. This gives the protein CASTSLEGAGLFGEQYF. The chain employs TRBV7-9 and TRBJ2-7; D is perhaps TRBD1 (5 bases). Germline V gene sequence: CDR1 SEHNR, CDR2 FQNEAQ (reference sequence). CDR3 size: 17 residues. Trimming stripped 7 bases from V and 7 bases from J, with 29 bases between.